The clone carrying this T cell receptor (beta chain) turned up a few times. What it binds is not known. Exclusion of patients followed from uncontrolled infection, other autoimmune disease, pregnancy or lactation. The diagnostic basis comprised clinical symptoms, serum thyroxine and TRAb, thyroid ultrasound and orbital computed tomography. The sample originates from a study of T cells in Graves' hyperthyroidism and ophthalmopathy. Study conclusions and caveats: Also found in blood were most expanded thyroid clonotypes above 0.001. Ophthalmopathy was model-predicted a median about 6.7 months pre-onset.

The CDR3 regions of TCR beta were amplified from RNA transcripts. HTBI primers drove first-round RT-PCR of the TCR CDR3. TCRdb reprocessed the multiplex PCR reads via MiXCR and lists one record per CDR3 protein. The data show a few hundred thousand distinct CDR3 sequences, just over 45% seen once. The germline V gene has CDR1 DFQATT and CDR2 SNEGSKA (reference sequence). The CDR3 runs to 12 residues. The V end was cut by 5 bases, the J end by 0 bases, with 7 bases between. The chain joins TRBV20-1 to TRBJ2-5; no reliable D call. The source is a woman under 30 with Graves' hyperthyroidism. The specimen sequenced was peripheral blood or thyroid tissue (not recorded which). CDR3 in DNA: TGCAGTGCTGCCCTGTACCAAGAGACCCAGTACTTC. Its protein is CSAALYQETQYF.